The T cell receptor (beta chain) described here comes from a study of blood T cell repertoires in COVID-19. Turning to the study itself: Nucleic acid was either cDNA or gDNA, and it came from T cells, B-cell-depleted T cells, or PBMCs.

V was trimmed by 0 bases and J by 4 bases, leaving 9 bases between them. Germline CDR1 reads LGHDT; CDR2 reads YNNKEL (reference sequence). CDR3 size: 14 residues. Libraries were prepared by immunoSEQ multiplex PCR; TCRdb keeps only in-frame clonotypes and omits some of them. Of fewer than 70,000 clones listed, about 91% are singletons. The receptor's source is a man between 50 and 59 years old with active COVID-19. This chain connects TRBV3-1 (or the pseudogene TRBV3-2) to TRBJ1-2; TRBD1 is a possible D gene (6 bases). The sequenced sample consisted of peripheral blood. This CDR3 is CASSQDLRGYGYTF. The DNA of the CDR3 is TGTGCCAGCAGCCAAGATCTCAGGGGCTATGGCTACACCTTC.